A single sample is the source of the 25 T cell receptor beta chains below, sequenced in a study of blood T cell repertoires in COVID-19. The method was immunoSEQ multiplex PCR; TCRdb's version includes in-frame clones alone and lacks a portion of them. The sample contains about 15,000 clones, approximately 87% of which appear only once. Sequenced sample: peripheral blood. The source of these receptors is a human donor in a cohort sampled during active COVID-19.

In its sample, this clone was seen once. The genes are TRBV4-1 and TRBJ2-5; no clear D gene. V lost 0 bases and J lost 4, with 9 bases in between. The CDR3 runs to 14 residues. The germline V gene has CDR1 MGHRA and CDR2 YSYEKL. This CDR3 is CASSQDVDGETQYF. CDR3 nucleotide sequence: TGCGCCAGCAGCCAAGACGTAGATGGAGAGACCCAGTACTTC.

This rearrangement joins TRBV5-4 to TRBJ2-1; a possible D gene is TRBD2 (5 bases). Germline CDR1 and CDR2: SGHNT and YYREEE (reference sequence). Trimming shortened V by 4 bases and J by 4 bases, and 18 bases separated the two germline ends. The CDR3 loop spans 16 amino acids. Written as DNA, the CDR3 is TGTGCCAGCAGCCCGGCCCCAGCGGAATTTTACAATGAGCAGTTCTTC. Its protein is CASSPAPAEFYNEQFF.

J is TRBJ2-7 and V is TRBV7-2; D is possibly TRBD2 (5 bases). Trimming removed 3 bases from V and 3 bases from J, with 18 bases in between. CDR1 and CDR2 from the germline V gene are SGHTA and FQGNSA. The CDR3 length is 16 residues. In nucleotides, the CDR3 is TGTGCCAGCAGCTTTCCAAGGGCGGAGGCCCACTACGAGCAGTACTTC. Amino acid sequence: CASSFPRAEAHYEQYF.

This clone has a handful of counts. The CDR3 DNA is TGCGCCAGCAGCTTGGGGGACAGGGGGCTCGATGAGCAGTTCTTC. Translated: CASSLGDRGLDEQFF. The V and J genes are TRBV5-1 and TRBJ2-1; 12 bases agree with TRBD1. The CDR3 loop spans 15 amino acids. The trim removed 0 bases at V and 8 bases at J, leaving 3 bases unmatched. Per the germline V gene, CDR1 is SGHRS and CDR2 is YFSETQ.

The CDR3 region is CASSFSSNQPHEQYF. The CDR3 bases are TGTGCCAGCAGCTTTTCTAGTAACCAGCCTCACGAGCAGTACTTC. The rearrangement joins TRBV11-3 to TRBJ2-7; D ambiguous. The CDR3 has 15 residues. CDR1 and CDR2 from the germline V gene are SGHNT and YENEEA. V dropped 3 bases and J dropped 5 bases, with 17 bases sitting between them.

This chain joins TRBV27 and TRBJ1-1, with 10 bases matching TRBD1. CDR1 and CDR2 (germline): MNHEY, SMNVEV (reference sequence). The CDR3 totals 14 residues. The V and J ends lost 4 bases and 3 bases, in that order; junction bases with no gene match: 2. The CDR3 nucleotides read TGTGCCAGCAGTTCGGACAGGGGGGACACTGAAGCTTTCTTT. As protein: CASSSDRGDTEAFF.

The rearrangement links TRBV6-1 to TRBJ1-2; D ambiguous. The CDR3 consists of 12 residues. The V end was cut by 2 bases, the J end by 4 bases, with 5 bases between. The V gene's germline CDR1 is MNHNS and CDR2 SASEGT. CDR3 coding DNA: TGTGCCAGCAGTGAACCCTCCTATGGCTACACCTTC. Encoded protein: CASSEPSYGYTF.

The chain recombines TRBV19 with TRBJ1-6; tentatively, D is TRBD1 (6 bases). This CDR3 region has 13 residues. CDR1 and CDR2 (germline): LNHDA, SQIVND (reference sequence). Between the trimmed V and J ends, which lost 10 bases and 11 bases, there was a span of 18 bases. The CDR3 sequence: CATRPQGITPLHF. CDR3 sequence (DNA): TGTGCCACCCGACCCCAGGGGATAACACCCCTCCACTTT.

The chain is built from TRBV6-5 and TRBJ1-1; D gene uncertain. V lost 2 bases and J lost 2, with 9 bases in between. The CDR3 covers 14 residues. Germline values: CDR1 MNHEY, CDR2 SVGAGI. CDR3 protein: CASSYRHGNTEAFF. In DNA form, the CDR3 reads TGTGCCAGCAGTTACCGACACGGAAACACTGAAGCTTTCTTT.

The genes are TRBV5-1 and TRBJ1-1, with D possibly being TRBD1 (5 bases). CDR3 size: 13 residues. Per germline, CDR1 SGHRS and CDR2 YFSETQ. The germline V and J ends were trimmed by 2 bases and 1 base, with 6 bases remaining between them. The CDR3 protein is CASSFGQNTEAFF. CDR3 nucleotides: TGCGCCAGCAGCTTTGGACAGAACACTGAAGCTTTCTTT.

CDR3 residues: CASSESTHSYEQYF. CDR3 DNA sequence: TGTGCCAGCAGCGAATCAACTCACTCCTACGAGCAGTACTTC. This chain links TRBV9 with TRBJ2-7, with D uncertain. The germline CDR1 and CDR2 sequences are SGDLS and YYNGEE. The CDR3 has 14 amino acids. V lost 3 bases, J lost 0 bases, and 10 bases lay in between. Variable domain in full (rest from reference TRBV9 and TRBJ2-7): DSGVTQTPKHLITATGQRVTLRCSPRSGDLSVYWYQQSLDQGLQFLIQYYNGEERAKGNILERFSAQQFPDLHSELNLSSLELGDSALYFCASSESTHSYEQYFGPGTRLTVT.

This rearrangement joins TRBV7-6 to TRBJ2-2; D is unresolved. Germline V gives CDR1 SGHVS, CDR2 FNYEAQ. V lost 1 base and J lost 5, with 8 bases in between. The CDR3 runs 14 residues. The CDR3 protein is CASSLESGTGELFF. The CDR3 nucleotides read TGTGCCAGCAGCTTAGAGTCCGGGACCGGGGAGCTGTTTTTT.

This chain connects TRBV19 to TRBJ2-1, with a weak D call TRBD2 (5 bases). The CDR3 contains 12 residues. Trimming cost V 4 bases and J 6 bases, with 7 bases left between them. The germline gives CDR1 LNHDA, CDR2 SQIVND (reference sequence). The CDR3 loop is CASSTGLNEQFF. The CDR3 nucleotides are TGTGCCAGTAGTACCGGACTCAATGAGCAGTTCTTC.

The rearrangement uses TRBV5-8 and TRBJ2-5; D is perhaps TRBD2 (6 bases). The V end was cut by 2 bases, the J end by 5 bases, with 13 bases between. CDR3 size: 14 residues. Germline CDR1 and CDR2: SGHTS and YDEGEE. CDR3 protein: CASSFGGAAETQYF. CDR3 bases: TGTGCCAGCAGCTTTGGAGGGGCGGCGGAGACCCAGTACTTC.

This clone appeared a single time. This chain joins TRBV5-1 and TRBJ2-7; TRBD1 aligns across 8 bases. The J segment lost 1 base and the V segment lost 4 bases, leaving 7 bases of the junction unmatched. The CDR3 covers 15 residues. The germline V gene encodes CDR1 SGHRS and CDR2 YFSETQ. CDR3 sequence: CASSLGTGPSYEQYF. The CDR3 DNA follows: TGCGCCAGCAGCCTTGGGACAGGACCTTCCTACGAGCAGTACTTC. The full variable domain, completed using reference TRBV5-1 and TRBJ2-7, is KAGVTQTPRYLIKTRGQQVTLSCSPISGHRSVSWYQQTPGQGLQFLFEYFSETQRNKGNFPGRFSGRQFSNSRSEMNVSTLELGDSALYLCASSLGTGPSYEQYFGPGTRLTVT.

The chain combines TRBV3-1 (or the pseudogene TRBV3-2) with TRBJ2-1; 10 bases map to TRBD2. Unmatched junction bases numbered 10, after V lost 1 base and J lost 7 bases. The CDR3 contains 17 residues. Germline CDR1 reads LGHDT; CDR2 reads YNNKEL (reference sequence). CDR3: CASSQASSGSMGNEQFF. CDR3 in DNA: TGTGCCAGCAGCCAAGCTTCTAGCGGGAGCATGGGGAATGAGCAGTTCTTC.

CDR3 sequence (DNA): TGTGCCAGCAGCGTAGAGGCAGCGGGGTTCACCGGGGAGCTGTTTTTT. Translating it yields CASSVEAAGFTGELFF. The rearrangement links TRBV9 to TRBJ2-2, with TRBD2 matching over 7 bases. With V trimmed by 0 bases and J by 4 bases, 6 bases remained unmatched. This CDR3 has 16 residues. Germline CDR1 SGDLS, CDR2 YYNGEE.

V usage is TRBV7-2 and J usage is TRBJ2-7; 7 nucleotides agree with TRBD2. Germline CDR1 SGHTA, CDR2 FQGNSA. The CDR3 is 13 amino acids. Trimming cost V 2 bases and J 6 bases; bases outside gene matches: 4. This CDR3 reads CASSLTGGREQYF. DNA of the CDR3: TGTGCCAGCAGCTTAACGGGAGGACGCGAGCAGTACTTC.

The chain combines TRBV21-1 with TRBJ2-7; the DNA was not compared with TRBD1, the D call given in the table. TRBV21-1 is deemed a pseudogene. The CDR3 runs to 13 residues. The CDR3 is CASIPDRVYEQYF. The DNA for the CDR3 is TGTGCCAGCATCCCGGACAGGGTCTACGAGCAGTACTTC.

This clone was recorded a few times. Here the CDR3 reads CASSSRGLREKLFF. As DNA, the CDR3 is TGTGCCAGCAGCTCCAGGGGGCTAAGGGAAAAACTGTTTTTT. The chain uses TRBV7-9 and TRBJ1-4; 8 nucleotides match TRBD1. After removal of 4 bases from V and 8 bases from J, the junction contained 6 bases not matched to a gene. In germline, CDR1 is SEHNR, CDR2 FQNEAQ (reference sequence). CDR3 size: 14 residues.

The chain is built from TRBV30 and TRBJ1-2; no reliable D call. The germline V and J ends were trimmed by 1 base and 5 bases, with 5 bases remaining between them. The V gene's germline CDR1 is GTSNPN and CDR2 SVGIG (reference sequence). The CDR3 length is 11 residues. DNA for the CDR3: TGTGCCTGGAGTGAACAGTATGGCTACACCTTC. Amino acids: CAWSEQYGYTF.

The V gene is TRBV28, the J gene TRBJ2-3; a weak D match, TRBD2 (6 bases). The CDR3 has 16 residues. V lost 7 bases to trimming and J lost 6 bases, with 23 bases between them. Germline assignment: CDR1 MDHEN and CDR2 SYDVKM. This CDR3 reads CASKTEGVLLGDTQYF. The CDR3 bases are TGTGCCAGCAAGACGGAGGGAGTCCTGCTGGGGGATACGCAGTATTTT.

This clone was seen only once. This chain uses TRBV7-6 with TRBJ2-2, with TRBD2 matching 8 bases. Per the germline V gene, CDR1 is SGHVS and CDR2 is FNYEAQ. V was pared by 1 base and J by 1 base, with 5 bases of the junction left unmatched. The CDR3 contains 17 residues. CDR3 region: CASSLVYAGGNTGELFF. CDR3 nucleotides: TGTGCCAGCAGCTTAGTGTACGCGGGGGGGAACACCGGGGAGCTGTTTTTT.

This chain links TRBV7-2 with TRBJ1-2; 11 bases are a match to TRBD1. The CDR3 is made up of 15 amino acids. The ends lost 5 bases at V and 8 bases at J; junction bases unmatched: 10. Germline V gene data show CDR1 as SGHTA and CDR2 as FQGNSA. The CDR3 spells CASSPWTGGLGGYTF. CDR3 DNA: TGTGCCAGCAGCCCCTGGACAGGGGGCTTGGGAGGCTACACCTTC.

The chain uses TRBV30 and TRBJ1-2; 9 positions match TRBD1. The CDR3 has 15 amino acids. The J segment lost 4 bases and the V segment lost 2 bases, leaving 8 bases of the junction unmatched. The germline gives CDR1 GTSNPN, CDR2 SVGIG (reference sequence). The DNA of the CDR3 is TGTGCCTGGAGTTACCCACAGGGGGCCTTCTATGGCTACACCTTC. This gives the protein CAWSYPQGAFYGYTF.